Following are 27 T cell receptor beta chains from one sample sequenced in a study of blood T cells in healthy people across ages. A sample-barcoded 5' primer and a J-beta primer mix were used in a second PCR of roughly 7 to 11 cycles. From the 5' RACE reads, TCRdb called clonotypes with MiXCR, one entry per CDR3 protein. The sample lists roughly 680,000 distinct CDR3 sequences; roughly 50% were seen once. The sample was blood. The receptors were gathered from an older woman in good health.

This chain uses TRBV10-3 with TRBJ1-2, with D perhaps TRBD1 (6 bases). This CDR3 region has 15 residues. Germline values: CDR1 ENHRY, CDR2 SYGVKD. The germline V and J ends were trimmed by 5 bases and 4 bases, with 17 bases remaining between them. CDR3 nucleotide sequence: TGTGCCATCAGTCCCGGCGACAGGCGCCCCTATGGCTACACCTTC. The encoded protein is CAISPGDRRPYGYTF.

This clonotype was picked up one time. This chain uses TRBV9 with TRBJ2-7; 8 bases match TRBD1. The germline V gene encodes CDR1 SGDLS and CDR2 YYNGEE. The CDR3 spans 16 residues. The ends lost 4 bases at V and 6 bases at J; junction bases unmatched: 15. This CDR3 reads CASSPRGDRSSSEQYF. CDR3 in DNA: TGTGCCAGCAGCCCGAGGGGGGACAGGAGTTCATCCGAGCAGTACTTC.

Comment on this clonotype: The junction differs from germline at one of its ends, possibly a read error. V is TRBV7-2 and J is TRBJ1-2; D unresolved. The CDR3 extends over 12 amino acids. The germline CDR1 and CDR2 sequences are SGHTA and FQGNSA. DNA for the CDR3: TGTGTCAGCAGCTTAGTTGGGGAGAGCTACACCTTC. Its translation is CVSSLVGESYTF.

The table lists this clonotype with a few counts. The chain has TRBV7-2 and TRBJ2-7; 11 positions agree with TRBD2. V shed 6 bases, J shed 7 bases, and the junction held 14 bases outside the gene matches. The CDR3 has 16 amino acids. In germline, CDR1 is SGHTA, CDR2 FQGNSA. The CDR3 here is CASSRRLAGLYNEQYF. The CDR3 DNA reads as TGTGCCAGCAGTCGGAGACTAGCGGGGCTATACAATGAGCAGTACTTC. The variable domain in full, with the rest retrieved from reference TRBV7-2 and TRBJ2-7, is GAGVSQSPSNKVTEKGKDVELRCDPISGHTALYWYRQSLGQGLEFLIYFQGNSAPDKSGLPSDRFSAERTGGSVSTLTIQRTQQEDSAVYLCASSRRLAGLYNEQYFGPGTRLTVT.

This clonotype came up once. A junction end diverges from the germline sequence, so it may reflect a read error. This chain joins TRBV12-3 or TRBV12-4 and TRBJ2-3; perhaps TRBD2 as D (5 bases). The CDR3 runs 16 residues. The CDR3 nucleotides read TGTGCCAGCAGTTTAGCGACCGGGGTGGCCACAGATGCGCAGTATTTT. Protein product: CASSLATGVATDAQYF.

Of note for this clonotype: Compared with germline, one end of the junction differs, possibly owing to a read error. The chain employs TRBV6-6 and TRBJ2-5; the D gene is possibly TRBD2 (6 bases). The CDR3 is 14 residues long. The V gene's germline CDR1 is MNHNY and CDR2 SVGAGI (reference sequence). The CDR3 DNA is TGTGCCGGCAGTTCCGAGACTAGACGGGTGACCCAGTACTTC. It encodes CAGSSETRRVTQYF.

This chain joins TRBV11-3 and TRBJ2-7, with TRBD1 identical over 9 bases. Losses at the gene ends were 5 bases for V and 3 bases for J; bases not matched to a gene: 5. This CDR3 region has 14 residues. Germline V CDR1 and CDR2: SGHNT, YENEEA. The CDR3 spells CASSRMGQGYEQYF. The CDR3 DNA sequence: TGTGCCAGCAGCCGAATGGGACAGGGCTACGAGCAGTACTTC. Full variable domain (outside the CDR3, taken from reference TRBV11-3 and TRBJ2-7): EAGVVQSPRYKIIEKKQPVAFWCNPISGHNTLYWYLQNLGQGPELLIRYENEEAVDDSQLPKDRFSAERLKGVDSTLKIQPAELGDSAVYLCASSRMGQGYEQYFGPGTRLTVT.

The V and J genes are TRBV20-1 and TRBJ2-5, with 8 bases that match TRBD2. Germline-derived CDR1 and CDR2 are DFQATT and SNEGSKA (reference sequence). CDR3 length equals 14 residues. With 0 bases clipped from V and 3 bases from J, the junction kept 3 bases outside the gene matches. The CDR3 sequence is CSAREGSGKETQYF. CDR3 DNA: TGCAGTGCTAGAGAGGGTAGCGGGAAAGAGACCCAGTACTTC.

The chain links TRBV12-3 or TRBV12-4 to TRBJ2-5; perhaps TRBD2 as D (5 bases). V shed 2 bases and J shed 1 base, with 8 bases lying between them. The CDR3 runs to 14 residues. As DNA, the CDR3 is TGTGCCAGCAGTTTACTCGGGGTCCAAGAGACCCAGTACTTC. As protein: CASSLLGVQETQYF.

There are a few counts of this clonotype. The V gene is TRBV29-1, the J gene TRBJ2-1; possibly TRBD1 for D (5 bases). Germline assignment: CDR1 SQVTM and CDR2 ANQGSEA. The length of the CDR3 is 13 residues. V lost 3 bases and J 7 bases, leaving 13 bases between the germline ends. CDR3 amino acids: CSVDFTGQNEQFF. DNA of the CDR3: TGCAGCGTTGATTTTACAGGACAAAATGAGCAGTTCTTC.

The genes are TRBV6-2 or TRBV6-3 and TRBJ2-1; 7 bases agree with TRBD2. Germline V gene sequence: CDR1 MNHEY, CDR2 SVGEGT. The junction had 2 bases not matched to a gene; V was cut back by 0 bases and J by 3 bases. The CDR3 runs 15 residues. The CDR3 loop reads CASSYSRDYYNEQFF. For the CDR3, the DNA is TGTGCCAGCAGTTACTCGCGGGACTACTACAATGAGCAGTTCTTC.

V and J are TRBV29-1 and TRBJ2-1, with D possibly matching TRBD1 (5 bases). The CDR3 length is 11 residues. The germline gives CDR1 SQVTM, CDR2 ANQGSEA. The germline V and J ends were trimmed by 4 bases and 6 bases, with 7 bases remaining between them. The CDR3 sequence is CSVAGFNEQFF. The CDR3 DNA follows: TGCAGCGTTGCAGGGTTCAATGAGCAGTTCTTC.

This clonotype was detected only a few times. This rearrangement joins TRBV5-5 to TRBJ2-5; 7 bases line up with TRBD2. The J call may not be correct, given that the DNA end is closer to TRBJ2-7. The germline CDR1 and CDR2 sequences are SGHKS and YYEKEE (reference sequence). This CDR3 has 15 residues. CDR3 sequence reads: CASSLEGGLTYEQYF. In DNA form, the CDR3 reads TGTGCCAGCAGCTTGGAGGGAGGGTTGACCTACGAGCAGTACTTC.

The chain links TRBV6-1 to TRBJ2-7; 7 positions agree with TRBD2. The length of the CDR3 is 15 residues. Losses at the gene ends were 6 bases for V and 0 bases for J; bases not matched to a gene: 8. Germline CDR1 is MNHNS and CDR2 is SASEGT. This CDR3 is CASSATSWNSYEQYF. CDR3 bases: TGTGCCAGCAGCGCGACTAGCTGGAACTCCTACGAGCAGTACTTC.

This sequence joins TRBV2 and TRBJ2-7, with 7 nucleotides matching TRBD1. Germline V gives CDR1 SNHLY, CDR2 FYNNEI. The CDR3 has 12 amino acids. This CDR3 is CAGTVFSYEQYF. The CDR3 region has the DNA TGTGCAGGGACAGTCTTTTCCTACGAGCAGTACTTC.

This clonotype has a handful of counts. The chain links TRBV28 to TRBJ2-1, with D uncertain. With 5 bases removed from V and 7 bases from J, the gap between germline ends came to 15 bases. Germline V CDR1 and CDR2: MDHEN, SYDVKM. This CDR3 spans 14 amino acids. Here the CDR3 DNA reads TGTGCCAGCAGTGAAACCATCTCCCGGAATGAGCAGTTCTTC. Its protein is CASSETISRNEQFF.

V is TRBV10-3 and J is TRBJ2-1, with 9 bases matching TRBD2. Losses at the gene ends were 5 bases for V and 5 bases for J; bases not matched to a gene: 16. This CDR3 is built from 18 residues. Per germline, CDR1 ENHRY and CDR2 SYGVKD. The CDR3 is CAISSRGSGSGVNNEQFF. The CDR3 region has the DNA TGTGCCATCAGTTCCCGGGGTAGCGGGAGTGGGGTAAACAATGAGCAGTTCTTC.

The sample holds a few counts of this clonotype. V gene TRBV2 combines with J gene TRBJ1-2, with D possibly TRBD1 on 5 matching bases. The ends were cut back, 6 bases at V and 11 bases at J, with 16 bases in the middle. The germline V gene encodes CDR1 SNHLY and CDR2 FYNNEI. The CDR3 runs to 12 residues. The DNA of the CDR3 is TGTGCCAGCAGCCAGGGTTACGGTGGTTACACCTTC. It translates to CASSQGYGGYTF.

This clonotype has ten or more counts. This chain uses TRBV20-1 with TRBJ1-2; possible D gene TRBD1, 6 bases. The CDR3 has 13 residues. V was clipped by 6 bases and J by 1 base, with 12 bases between them. Per the germline V gene, CDR1 is DFQATT and CDR2 is SNEGSKA (reference sequence). The DNA for the CDR3 is TGCAGTGCGGGACAAAGTTTTAACTATGGCTACACCTTC. It yields the protein CSAGQSFNYGYTF.

In its sample, this clonotype was seen a few times. V gene TRBV2 combines with J gene TRBJ2-7; no reliable D call. V was clipped by 8 bases and J by 10 bases, with 24 bases between them. Germline V gene lookup returns CDR1 SNHLY and CDR2 FYNNEI. The CDR3 sequence is 14 residues long. CDR3 in DNA: TGTGCCAGCTCCATTGGTAAGGGAAAAGGAGATCAGTACTTC. Translating it yields CASSIGKGKGDQYF.

The V call is TRBV12-3 or TRBV12-4, the J call TRBJ2-1; D unclear. V was trimmed by 0 bases and J by 3 bases, leaving 9 bases between them. This CDR3 is 15 amino acids long. CDR3: CASSLAGTLYNEQFF. The CDR3, as DNA: TGTGCCAGCAGTTTAGCGGGAACACTCTACAATGAGCAGTTCTTC.

The rearrangement links TRBV7-9 to TRBJ1-5; 8 nucleotides align to TRBD1. The ends lost 3 bases at V and 6 bases at J; junction bases unmatched: 4. Germline CDR1 is SEHNR and CDR2 is FQNEAQ (reference sequence). CDR3 length equals 14 residues. The CDR3 is CASSFPGGGQPQHF. The DNA for the CDR3 is TGTGCCAGCAGCTTTCCAGGGGGCGGTCAGCCCCAGCATTTT. Variable domain in full (rest from reference TRBV7-9 and TRBJ1-5): DTGVSQNPRHKITKRGQNVTFRCDPISEHNRLYWYRQTLGQGPEFLTYFQNEAQLEKSRLLSDRFSAERPKGSFSTLEIQRTEQGDSAMYLCASSFPGGGQPQHFGDGTRLSIL.

V and J are TRBV18 and TRBJ2-7; no definite D call. V was clipped by 2 bases and J by 0 bases, with 8 bases between them. Germline CDR1 KGHSH, CDR2 LQKENI. This CDR3 region has 14 residues. The CDR3 DNA reads TGTGCCAGCTCACCAGGGTCCTTCTCCTACGAGCAGTACTTC. Translated, it gives CASSPGSFSYEQYF.

As to this clonotype: Compared with germline, one end of the junction differs, possibly owing to a read error. This sequence joins TRBV18 and TRBJ1-2; the D gene is possibly TRBD1 (6 bases). Germline CDR1 and CDR2: KGHSH and LQKENI. The CDR3 covers 13 residues. The CDR3 nucleotides are TGTGCCAGCCCACCGCAAGGGGGGGATGGCTACACCTTC. The encoded protein is CASPPQGGDGYTF.

The chain combines TRBV7-2 with TRBJ1-1; tentatively, D is TRBD1 (5 bases). V was cut by 4 bases and J by 5 bases, with 17 bases left in between. This CDR3 contains 15 residues. Looked up from germline, CDR1 is SGHTA and CDR2 is FQGNSA. The CDR3 sequence is CASSSRVGARTEAFF. The CDR3 region has the DNA TGTGCCAGCAGCTCCCGAGTCGGGGCTAGGACTGAAGCTTTCTTT.

The genes are TRBV5-1 and TRBJ2-5; D perhaps matches TRBD1 (6 bases). The CDR3 runs to 14 residues. Trimming left V 7 bases short and J 5 bases short, with 18 bases between. CDR1 is SGHRS, CDR2 YFSETQ, per germline. In nucleotides, the CDR3 is TGCGCCAGCCGGAATACAGGGATTTGGGAGACCCAGTACTTC. It encodes CASRNTGIWETQYF.

CDR3 in DNA: TGTGCCAGCAACGGACAGGGAACGGGTGGCTACACCTTC. It is translated as CASNGQGTGGYTF. The chain joins TRBV21-1 to TRBJ1-2; no check of the table's D call, TRBD1, against the DNA was made. TRBV21-1 is deemed a pseudogene. CDR3 size: 13 residues.